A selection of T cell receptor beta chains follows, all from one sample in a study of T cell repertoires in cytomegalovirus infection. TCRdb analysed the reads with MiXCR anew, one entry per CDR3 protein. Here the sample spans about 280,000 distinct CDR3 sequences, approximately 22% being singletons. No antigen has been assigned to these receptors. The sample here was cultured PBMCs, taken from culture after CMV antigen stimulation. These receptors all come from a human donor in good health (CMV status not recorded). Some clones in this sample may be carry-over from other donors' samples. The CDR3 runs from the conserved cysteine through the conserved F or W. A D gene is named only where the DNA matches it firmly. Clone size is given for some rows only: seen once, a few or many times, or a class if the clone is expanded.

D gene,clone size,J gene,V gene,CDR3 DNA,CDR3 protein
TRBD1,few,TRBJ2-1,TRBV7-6,TGTGCCAGCAGCCAGACAGGGGGCAATGAGCAGTTCTTC,CASSQTGGNEQFF
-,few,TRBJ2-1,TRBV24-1,TGTGCCACCGGTACTAGACGGTCCATTGATGAGCAGTTCTTC,CATGTRRSIDEQFF
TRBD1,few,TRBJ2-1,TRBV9,TGTGCCAGCAGCGTCGGGACAGGGCCTTTAAGCTCCTACAATGAGCAGTTCTTC,CASSVGTGPLSSYNEQFF
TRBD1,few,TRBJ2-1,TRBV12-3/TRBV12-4,TGTGCCAGCAGTTCCCGCGGCACAGGGGTACGGGAGCAGTTCTTC,CASSSRGTGVREQFF
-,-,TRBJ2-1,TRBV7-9,TGTGCCAGCAGCCCCGGTCGGGGGATAGATGAGCAGTTCTTC,CASSPGRGIDEQFF
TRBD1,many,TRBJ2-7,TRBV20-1,TGCAGAGTAGGACAGGGAAACGAGCAGTACTTC,CRVGQGNEQYF
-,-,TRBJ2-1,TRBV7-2,TGTGCCAACAGAATCGGACCTTACTCCTACAATGAGCAGTTCTTC,CANRIGPYSYNEQFF
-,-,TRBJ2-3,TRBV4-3,TGCGCCAGCAGCCCCCGGGGCGGAGGTGATACTAGCACAGATACGCAGTATTTT,CASSPRGGGDTSTDTQYF
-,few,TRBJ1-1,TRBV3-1,TGTGCCAGCAGCCAAGTTGGGGGCACCGAAGCTTTCTTT,CASSQVGGTEAFF
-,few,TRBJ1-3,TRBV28,TGTGCCAGCAGTCCCCGGGACAATAGCTTTGGAAACACCATATATTTT,CASSPRDNSFGNTIYF
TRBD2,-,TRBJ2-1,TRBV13,TGTGCCAGCGAAGGGACTAGTAGGCCGAATGAGCAGTTCTTC,CASEGTSRPNEQFF
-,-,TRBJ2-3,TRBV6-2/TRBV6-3,TGTGCCAGCACCTGGGGGCAGGGACACACAGATACGCAGTATTTT,CASTWGQGHTDTQYF
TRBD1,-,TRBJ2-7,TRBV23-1,TGCGCCAGCAGTCAAAAGACAGGGGGGGGCTACGAGCAGTACTTC,CASSQKTGGGYEQYF
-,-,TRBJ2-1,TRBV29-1,TGCAGCGTTGCCCGGCTTACGGGTGAGCAGTTCTTC,CSVARLTGEQFF
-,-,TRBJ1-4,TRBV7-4,TGTGCCAGCAGCTTAGAGCCTATAGCAACTAATGAAAAACTGTTTTTT,CASSLEPIATNEKLFF
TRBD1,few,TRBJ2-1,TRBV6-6,TGTGCCAGCAGTCCACAACCCGGGACAGCCTACAATGAGCAGTTCTTC,CASSPQPGTAYNEQFF
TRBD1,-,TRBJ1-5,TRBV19,TGTGCCAGTAGGACAGGGGGAGATAGCAATCAGCCCCAGCATTTT,CASRTGGDSNQPQHF